This T cell receptor (beta chain) comes out of a study of cytomegalovirus exposure and HLA in healthy donors. This CDR3 is built from 17 residues. Germline CDR1 and CDR2: SGDLS and YYNGEE. V lost 0 bases, J lost 4 bases, and 9 bases stayed unmatched. The study, taken as a whole, reports: A subsequent analysis found that TCR clusters from the first cohort also tended to co-occur in the 120 or so validation repertoires, with 90% to 95% of cluster scores above 0. It was 160 or so TCR beta chains that were listed as cytomegalovirus-associated. Three chains linked to CMV were shown in vitro to be specific for CMV antigens.

Concerning this clone: Antigen: not known.

TCRdb's table, derived via immunoSEQ multiplex PCR, lists solely in-frame clones and lacks some. The data hold 82,000 or so clones, with over 85% observed a single time. This chain joins TRBV9 and TRBJ1-3; 8 nucleotides line up with TRBD1. This receptor was obtained from a woman younger than 30 in good health and CMV-seronegative. The sequenced sample consisted of PBMCs. The CDR3 bases are TGTGCCAGCAGCGTAGCTACGGGACAGGTAGACGGAAACACCATATATTTT. Translated, it gives CASSVATGQVDGNTIYF.